The 5 T cell receptor beta chains listed next were all sequenced from one sample in a study of molecular identifiers for immune sequencing clone quantification. Using its own MiXCR run on the PCR reads, TCRdb lists one record per CDR3 protein. The sample has over 600,000 distinct CDR3 sequences, 20% seen once. Material for sequencing was naive CD8+ T cells from blood, with Jurkat cell RNA spiked in. Subset given: FACS-sorted CD8+CD4-CCR7+CD45RA+ naive T cells. The receptor source for this set is a human donor in good health. Some libraries in this study had Jurkat cell RNA spiked in.

This clonotype was picked up one time. A read error may be the cause here, since a much bigger clone is one base away. The chain carries TRBV27 and TRBJ2-7, with a tentative D call TRBD2 (6 bases). Trimming left V 3 bases short and J 6 bases short, with 12 bases between. The germline V gene encodes CDR1 MNHEY and CDR2 SMNVEV (reference sequence). The CDR3 sequence is 13 residues long. The CDR3: CASSLRGAGEQYF. The CDR3 DNA sequence: TGTGCCAGCAGTTTGCGGGGTGCTGGCGAGCAGTACTTC.

Turning to this clonotype: This clone may be a read error of a much larger clone one base away. The genes are TRBV5-1 and TRBJ2-7; no clear D gene. Germline V gene lookup returns CDR1 SGHRS and CDR2 YFSETQ. This CDR3 is built from 12 residues. The CDR3 loop is CARSLSPYEQYF. The CDR3 DNA follows: TGCGCCCGCAGCTTATCTCCCTACGAGCAGTACTTC. Based on the CDR3 plus reference TRBV5-1 and TRBJ2-7, the full variable domain is KAGVTQTPRYLIKTRGQQVTLSCSPISGHRSVSWYQQTPGQGLQFLFEYFSETQRNKGNFPGRFSGRQFSNSRSEMNVSTLELGDSALYLCARSLSPYEQYFGPGTRLTVT.

The chain combines TRBV9 with TRBJ2-1, with TRBD2 matching 8 bases. CDR1 and CDR2 from the germline V gene are SGDLS and YYNGEE. The CDR3 loop spans 17 amino acids. The V gene end was trimmed by 0 bases and the J gene end by 4 bases; junction bases not matched to a gene: 9. In nucleotides, the CDR3 is TGTGCCAGCAGCGTAGGTTCAGGGCTAGCGGGTTACAATGAGCAGTTCTTC. Translating gives CASSVGSGLAGYNEQFF.

The rearrangement joins TRBV29-1 to TRBJ2-7; tentative D call: TRBD1 (6 bases). The germline CDR1 and CDR2 sequences are SQVTM and ANQGSEA. The CDR3 sequence is 13 residues long. The CDR3 coding sequence is TGCAAGTCCACGGCAGCAGGGGATGTCGAGCAGTACTTC. Amino acid sequence: CKSTAAGDVEQYF.

This clonotype has more than one count but fewer than ten. The chain uses TRBV24-1 and TRBJ1-1; D might be TRBD1 (6 bases). The germline CDR1 and CDR2 sequences are KGHDR and SFDVKD. The length of the CDR3 is 14 residues. Trimming cost V 4 bases and J 1 base, with 9 bases left between them. CDR3 region: CATSDPRGNTEAFF. The DNA for the CDR3 is TGTGCCACCAGTGACCCCAGGGGGAACACTGAAGCTTTCTTT.